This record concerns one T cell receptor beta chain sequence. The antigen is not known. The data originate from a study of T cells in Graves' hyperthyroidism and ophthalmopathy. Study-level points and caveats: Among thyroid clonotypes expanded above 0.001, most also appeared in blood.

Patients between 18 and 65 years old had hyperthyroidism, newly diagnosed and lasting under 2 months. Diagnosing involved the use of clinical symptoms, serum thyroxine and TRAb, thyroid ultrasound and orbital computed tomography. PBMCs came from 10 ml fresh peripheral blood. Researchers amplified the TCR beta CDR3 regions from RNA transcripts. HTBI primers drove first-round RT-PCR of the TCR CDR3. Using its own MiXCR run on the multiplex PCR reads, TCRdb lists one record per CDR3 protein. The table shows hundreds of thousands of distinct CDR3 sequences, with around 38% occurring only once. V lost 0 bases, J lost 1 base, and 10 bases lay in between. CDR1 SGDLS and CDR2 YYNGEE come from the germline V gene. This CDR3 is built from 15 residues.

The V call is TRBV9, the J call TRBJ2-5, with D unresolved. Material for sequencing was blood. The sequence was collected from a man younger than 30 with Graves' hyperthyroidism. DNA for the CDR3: TGTGCCAGCAGCGTAGCTACAGAGGCCCAAGAGACCCAGTACTTC. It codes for CASSVATEAQETQYF.